A single T cell receptor beta chain is shown here with its context. The antigen remains undetermined. This sample was included in a study of T cell responses to AZD1222 COVID-19 vaccine. The study, taken as a whole, reports: Clonal diversity was possibly underestimated; the donors were predominantly white British and more often female.

The repertoire was sequenced with immunoSEQ multiplex PCR; TCRdb's copy has only in-frame clones and lacks some. Of just over 70,000 clones in the sample, around 84% are singletons; the top ten hold approximately 20%. The CDR3 runs 15 residues. Germline CDR1 is SGHAT and CDR2 is FQNNGV. The V end was cut by 1 base, the J end by 9 bases, with 15 bases between. The source was peripheral blood, collected on day 0 of AZD1222 vaccination. This sequence was found in an adult in good health. V gene TRBV11-2 combines with J gene TRBJ2-2, with no clear D. DNA for the CDR3: TGTGCCAGCAGCTTAGGCGCTGGGGTGGCTAGGGAGCTGTTTTTT. Protein product: CASSLGAGVARELFF.